This is a list of T cell receptor beta chains from one sample in a study of type 1 regulatory T cells. Antigen specificity for these receptors is unknown. TCRdb analysed the reads with MiXCR anew, one entry per CDR3 protein. Here the sample spans 60,000 to 75,000 distinct CDR3 sequences, about 20% being singletons. Material: cultured type 1 regulatory T (Tr1) cells, either the whole culture or a sorted fraction (not recorded which). These receptors all come from a human donor in good health. The CDR3 runs from the conserved cysteine through the conserved F or W. D genes are given only for firm matches. A clone size is listed for some rows: how often the clone was seen (once, few, many), or a class if it is expanded.

J gene	clone size	V gene	D gene	CDR3 length	CDR3 DNA	CDR3 protein
TRBJ2-5	NA	TRBV29-1	TRBD1	12	TGCAGCGTTGAAAGGGGGCAGGAGACCCAGTACTTC	CSVERGQETQYF
TRBJ2-7	NA	TRBV7-2	TRBD2	16	TGTGCCAGCAGCATCGGGACTAGCGGAAACTCCTACGAGCAGTACTTC	CASSIGTSGNSYEQYF
TRBJ1-1	few	TRBV28	NA	12	NA	CASILGRGEAFF
TRBJ2-3	many	TRBV20-1	TRBD1	14	TGCAGTGCTGATCCGGGACAGGGTACAGATACGCAGTATTTT	CSADPGQGTDTQYF
TRBJ2-6	few	TRBV7-2	NA	16	TGTGCCAGCAGCTTAGTCTCCGGGAGTGGGGCCAACGTCCTGACTTTC	CASSLVSGSGANVLTF
TRBJ2-5	many	TRBV20-1	NA	13	TGCAGTGCTAGGGACTGGATCCAAGAGACCCAGTACTTC	CSARDWIQETQYF
TRBJ2-5	few	TRBV20-1	TRBD2	14	TGCAGTGCTGTTTTTACTAGCGTGGGAGAGACCCAGTACTTC	CSAVFTSVGETQYF
TRBJ2-5	NA	TRBV20-1	TRBD2	13	TGCAGTGCTAGAGACGGGGGGTTGGAGACCCAGTACTTC	CSARDGGLETQYF
TRBJ2-7	NA	TRBV7-6	NA	15	TGTGCCAGCAGCTTAAACGAAGCGGCCTCCTACGAGCAGTACTTC	CASSLNEAASYEQYF
TRBJ2-7	NA	TRBV6-5	NA	15	TGTGCCAGCAGTTACTCGTTTGAAGGACCCTACGAGCAGTACTTC	CASSYSFEGPYEQYF
TRBJ1-1	few	TRBV2	TRBD1	14	TGTGCCAGCAGCGACAGGGATTCTATCACTGAAGCTTTCTTT	CASSDRDSITEAFF
TRBJ2-7	many	TRBV7-2	TRBD2	15	TGTGCCAGCAGCGTCGCGGCGGGAGTGATGGACGAGCAGTACTTC	CASSVAAGVMDEQYF
TRBJ2-1	many	TRBV5-1	NA	16	TGCGCCAGCAGCCCCCCATCGCCTAGCAGGAACAATGAGCAGTTCTTC	CASSPPSPSRNNEQFF
TRBJ2-1	few	TRBV11-2	TRBD2	13	TGTGCCAGCAGCTTAGGAGGGGCGGGAGGGAGTTTCTTC	CASSLGGAGGSFF
TRBJ2-6	NA	TRBV5-4	NA	15	TGTGCCAGCAGCTTGGAAAGGACTGGGGCCAACGTCCTGACTTTC	CASSLERTGANVLTF
TRBJ2-1	NA	TRBV7-6	TRBD2	18	TGTGCCAGCAGCTCACCCTGGACTAGCGGGAGGGCCAAGAATGAGCAGTTCTTC	CASSSPWTSGRAKNEQFF
TRBJ2-1	few	TRBV5-5	TRBD2	17	TGTGCCAGCAGCTCCGGACTAGCGGGAGGAGGTGGAAATGAGCAGTTCTTC	CASSSGLAGGGGNEQFF
TRBJ2-1	NA	TRBV5-1	TRBD1	14	TGCGCCAGCAGCGCCGGGACAGGGAACGATGAGCAGTTCTTC	CASSAGTGNDEQFF
TRBJ2-1	many	TRBV20-1	TRBD2	13	TGCAGTGCTAGCGGGAGGGCCTACAATGAGCAGTTCTTC	CSASGRAYNEQFF
TRBJ2-7	few	TRBV5-4	NA	13	TGTGCCAGCAGCTTGGGGGGCGAATACGAGCAGTACTTC	CASSLGGEYEQYF